This T cell receptor beta chain comes out of a study of response to subunit inactivated influenza vaccine. Germline lookup yields CDR1 KGHSH and CDR2 LQKENI. The CDR3 consists of 14 residues. V lost 6 bases and J 5 bases, leaving 13 bases between the germline ends. TCRdb reprocessed the RT-PCR reads with MiXCR, giving one entry per CDR3 protein. In the table there are just over 300,000 distinct CDR3 sequences, about a fifth of which are singletons. The chain joins TRBV18 to TRBJ1-4; a weak D match, TRBD1 (6 bases). This sequence originates from a man between 50 and 69 years old who received an inactivated influenza vaccine. Here the sequenced sample was PBMCs from blood, taken less than 22 months after vaccination. CDR3 nucleotide sequence: TGTGCCAGCTCCGCGCGGACAGAAAATGAAAAACTGTTTTTT. Amino acid sequence: CASSARTENEKLFF.